The sequence of this T cell receptor (beta chain) was determined in a study of blood T cell repertoires in COVID-19. Study details: Spain, Italy and the United States supplied samples that represented acute and convalescent COVID-19. The analysed material was cDNA or gDNA that came from T cells, B-cell-depleted T cells, or PBMCs.

The CDR3 has 15 amino acids. V shed 7 bases and J shed 0 bases, with 15 bases lying between them. The germline V gene has CDR1 SGHTA and CDR2 FQGNSA. Repertoires were generated with immunoSEQ multiplex PCR, while TCRdb's copy carries only in-frame clones and drops some. The sample shows 60,000 to 85,000 clones, approximately 87% of them seen only once. The source material was peripheral blood. The origin of this receptor is a man aged 50 to 59 with active COVID-19. The rearrangement joins TRBV7-2 to TRBJ2-5, with D unresolved. CDR3 coding DNA: TGTGCCAGCACCCTAGGCTCGGCTCACCAAGAGACCCAGTACTTC. Protein sequence: CASTLGSAHQETQYF.